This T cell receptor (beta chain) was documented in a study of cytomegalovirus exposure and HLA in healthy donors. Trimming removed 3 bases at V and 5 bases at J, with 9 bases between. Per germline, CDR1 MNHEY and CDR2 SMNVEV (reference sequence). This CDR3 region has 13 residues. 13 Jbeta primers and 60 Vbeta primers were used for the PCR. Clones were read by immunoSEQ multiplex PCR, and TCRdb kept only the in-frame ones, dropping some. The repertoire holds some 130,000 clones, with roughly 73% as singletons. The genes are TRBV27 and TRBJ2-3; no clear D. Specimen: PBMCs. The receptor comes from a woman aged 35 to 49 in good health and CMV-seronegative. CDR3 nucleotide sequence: TGTGCCAGCAGTTTTGGAGTTGGAGATACGCAGTATTTT. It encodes CASSFGVGDTQYF.